This T cell receptor beta chain emerged from a study of cytomegalovirus exposure and HLA in healthy donors. V was shortened by 3 bases and J by 6 bases, with 12 bases between the two germline ends. This CDR3 has 14 amino acids. The germline CDR1 and CDR2 sequences are PRHDT and FYEKMQ (reference sequence). The study ran its PCR with 60 Vbeta and 13 Jbeta primers. Clones were read by immunoSEQ multiplex PCR, and TCRdb kept only the in-frame ones, dropping some. The repertoire holds 160,000 or so clones, with more than 70% as singletons. The V gene is TRBV13, the J gene TRBJ1-3; D uncertain. The TCR sequence derives from a male donor in good health and CMV-seropositive. The sample was PBMCs. CDR3 DNA: TGTGCCAGCAGCTTTAGAGGGAACCTAAACACCATATATTTT. Protein product: CASSFRGNLNTIYF.